Presented here are 13 T cell receptor beta chains from one specimen sequenced in a study of blood T cells in healthy people across ages. A second 7 to 11 cycle PCR used barcoded and J-beta primers. From the 5' RACE reads, TCRdb called clonotypes with MiXCR, one entry per CDR3 protein. This sample has about 1.8 million distinct CDR3 sequences, with about 50% found just once. The specimen was blood. All receptors derive from a woman between 40 and 50 years old in good health.

This clonotype was found many times. The DNA for the CDR3 is TGTGCCAGCAGTTACCAATCCGGTTCCTACGAGCAGTACTTC. This codes for CASSYQSGSYEQYF. The chain couples TRBV6-2 or TRBV6-3 to TRBJ2-7; D is ambiguous. CDR3 size: 14 residues. CDR1 is MNHEY and CDR2 is SVGEGT in the germline V gene. Trimming cost V 2 bases and J 1 base, with 9 bases left between them.

The V and J genes are TRBV29-1 and TRBJ2-7; a possible D gene is TRBD1 (5 bases). The CDR3 runs 15 residues. Germline values: CDR1 SQVTM, CDR2 ANQGSEA. V lost 5 bases and J lost 3, with 20 bases in between. For the CDR3, the DNA is TGCAGCGTTCATGACGGGCTCGTGGGGCGCTACGAGCAGTACTTC. It yields the protein CSVHDGLVGRYEQYF.

In its sample, this clonotype was seen a few times. This chain joins TRBV7-6 and TRBJ1-2; TRBD1 might be the D (6 bases). V shed 5 bases and J shed 4 bases, with 14 bases lying between them. CDR3 length equals 14 residues. Germline loops: CDR1 SGHVS, CDR2 FNYEAQ. CDR3 nucleotide sequence: TGTGCCAGCAGCCCATGGACAGACTCCTATGGCTACACCTTC. Protein sequence: CASSPWTDSYGYTF.

The chain has TRBV19 and TRBJ2-5; weak D call: TRBD2 (5 bases). Germline V gene lookup returns CDR1 LNHDA and CDR2 SQIVND (reference sequence). CDR3 size: 14 residues. V lost 4 bases and J lost 1, with 10 bases in between. CDR3 in amino acids: CASSKRGIQETQYF. The CDR3 DNA is TGTGCCAGTAGTAAACGGGGAATCCAAGAGACCCAGTACTTC. Variable domain in full (rest from reference TRBV19 and TRBJ2-5): DGGITQSPKYLFRKEGQNVTLSCEQNLNHDAMYWYRQDPGQGLRLIYYSQIVNDFQKGDIAEGYSVSREKKESFPLTVTSAQKNPTAFYLCASSKRGIQETQYFGPGTRLLVL.

This chain links TRBV27 with TRBJ2-1; D remains ambiguous. The J call may be mistaken, given a closer DNA end match to TRBJ2-7. The V gene's germline CDR1 is MNHEY and CDR2 SMNVEV (reference sequence). The CDR3 covers 13 residues. The CDR3 coding sequence is TGTGCCAGCAGTTTATCCGCCTACAATGAGCAGTACTTC. Protein: CASSLSAYNEQYF.

The chain recombines TRBV5-1 with TRBJ2-5; tentatively, D is TRBD2 (6 bases). Germline CDR1 is SGHRS and CDR2 is YFSETQ. Deletions cut 2 bases from V and 5 bases from J, with 13 bases between. The CDR3 length is 14 residues. This CDR3 is CASSFTSNRETQYF. The CDR3 DNA reads as TGCGCCAGCAGCTTTACTAGCAATCGGGAGACCCAGTACTTC.

The CDR3 nucleotides read TGTGCCAGCAGTGAGCGCCAGGGGTCGGATGGCTACACCTTC. This translates into CASSERQGSDGYTF. This chain uses TRBV6-1 with TRBJ1-2, with TRBD1 as a possible D gene (6 bases). V was pared by 3 bases and J by 6 bases, with 14 bases between. In germline, CDR1 is MNHNS, CDR2 SASEGT. The CDR3 loop spans 14 amino acids.

The V gene is TRBV14, the J gene TRBJ2-1, with 9 bases identical to TRBD2. Germline loops: CDR1 SGHDN, CDR2 FVKESK. This CDR3 has 16 amino acids. The V and J ends lost 3 bases and 5 bases, in that order; junction bases with no gene match: 8. The CDR3 region is CASSQRLAVEDNEQFF. The CDR3 bases are TGTGCCAGCAGCCAGAGACTAGCGGTGGAAGACAATGAGCAGTTCTTC.

V usage is TRBV24-1 and J usage is TRBJ2-5, with D perhaps being TRBD1 or TRBD2 (5 bases each). This CDR3 is built from 14 residues. Germline V CDR1 and CDR2: KGHDR, SFDVKD. V lost 5 bases, J lost 5 bases, and 14 bases lay in between. The CDR3 DNA follows: TGTGCCACCAGTGTAGGGGCGTGGGGGGAGACCCAGTACTTC. Amino acid sequence: CATSVGAWGETQYF.

This clonotype was counted between two and nine times. Germline and junction disagree at one end, which may indicate a read error. The chain has TRBV19 and TRBJ2-4; tentative D call: TRBD1 (5 bases). The J call is uncertain, as TRBJ2-7 better fits the DNA end. This CDR3 contains 13 residues. CDR1 and CDR2 (germline): LNHDA, SQIVND (reference sequence). CDR3 protein: CASSIGAGYEQYF. The CDR3 DNA reads TGTGCCAGTAGCATAGGGGCAGGCTACGAGCAGTACTTC.

This chain links TRBV25-1 with TRBJ1-2; 7 positions agree with TRBD1. Losses at the gene ends were 11 bases for V and 4 bases for J; bases not matched to a gene: 7. From germline, CDR1 is MGHDK and CDR2 SYGVNS. This CDR3 region has 12 residues. The chain's CDR3 is CAGGTESYGYTF. In nucleotides, the CDR3 is TGTGCCGGAGGGACAGAGAGCTATGGCTACACCTTC.

In the case of this clonotype: The junction departs from the called germline gene at one end, perhaps through a read error. The CDR3 sequence: CASSLGQGLSDEQYF. The CDR3 DNA sequence: TGTGCCAGCAGCTTAGGACAGGGTCTCTCCGACGAGCAGTACTTC. V gene TRBV7-2 combines with J gene TRBJ2-7; TRBD1 matches at 7 bases. The CDR3 contains 15 residues. Germline CDR1 reads SGHTA; CDR2 reads FQGNSA.

The chain has TRBV21-1 and TRBJ1-3. TRBV21-1 counts as a pseudogene. The CDR3 consists of 13 residues. CDR3 sequence (DNA): TGTGCCAGCCAAAAGGACAGCGGGTACACCATATATTTT. Protein product: CASQKDSGYTIYF.